This T cell receptor beta chain derives from a study of cytomegalovirus exposure and HLA in healthy donors (dated by TCRdb to about 2017). Broadly, across the study: According to an earlier analysis of a few hundred of the donors, roughly 180 million T cells yielded 120 million or so unique TCR beta sequences and approximately 300 Gb of sequence data. An early release covering over 500 HLA-typed donors comprised around 300 gigabases of sequencing data and around 80 million unique TCR sequences. The genetic ancestry cluster associated with self-reported Caucasian donors included 81% of the 398 genotyped donors. The study was designed to test whether signatures of past pathogen exposure could be identified by cataloging public T cell receptors. Using immunosequencing, the study profiled T cell repertoires from roughly 650 subjects and related those repertoires to cytomegalovirus serostatus. Besides the first cohort of 666 subjects, a separate validation cohort made up of 120 different subjects was used. To predict cytomegalovirus infection status, the study brought together high-throughput TCR immunosequencing, statistical association of individual TCRs with disease status, and machine learning. In a later analysis, previously published TCR beta repertoires from roughly 710 donors were re-analyzed and high-resolution HLA genotyping was added so that TCR occurrence patterns could be studied. In the later analysis, no new phenotypic data were used to find candidate immune exposures; instead, reliance was placed on TCR beta sequences and their occurrence across donors. In an earlier analysis of 587 of the donors, high-throughput TCR beta sequencing was used to judge whether each TCR beta V gene segment behaved as functional or pseudogenic. Alongside the repertoire data, information on donor age, sex, ethnicity and CMV serostatus was compiled. A later genetic analysis used genome-wide SNP genotypes for about three fifths of the roughly 700 donors, treating that subset as a discovery cohort. Every repertoire in the discovery cohort had been generated on one and the same sequencing platform. Class I and class II HLA loci were covered by the typing at four-digit resolution. The number of donors typed differed by locus, with about 620-630 for A, B, C, DRB1 and DQB1, 522 for DQA1, approximately 580 for DPA1, and 450 to 480 for DPB1. Several DR-DQ haplotypes were handled as single units for association and clustering, since linkage in the cohort was strong. On average, roughly 240,000 unique TCR beta nucleotide sequences were sequenced per donor among 350 to 400 genotyped donors of the cohort, with 15% to 20% of those sequences being non-productive. The study at large found these results: The sequencing pipeline was judged likely to have produced a cluster of highly shared sequence variants as a technical artifact. An earlier analysis of approximately 500 of the donors showed that most TCR beta V segments appeared in productive rearrangements either about 87% or about 30% of the time, which broadly matched IMGT annotations. CMV serostatus was the only immune exposure information available for the cohort. Most CMV-associated TCR beta chains appeared to be HLA-restricted in a later analysis, and the HLA associations seemed to be driven largely by CMV exposure. A later analysis associated 15,000 or so TCR beta sequences with specific HLA alleles at a false discovery rate of 0.05. The study gave a list of 150 to 200 TCR beta chains associated with cytomegalovirus. Linkage disequilibrium might explain the correlated functional status among segregating V segments, but an unknown experimental factor could not be ruled out. Because counts were too low, about 18 rarely observed V segments, including chromosome 9 orphons, were excluded from the earlier analysis of some 590 of the donors. This cohort had only TCR beta chains sequenced, and the lack of alpha or paired-chain data limited which features could be detected. According to a later analysis, TCR association rates differed among HLA loci, with DRB1 alleles showing the most associated TCRs and HLA-C alleles showing the fewest. The classifier was reported to diagnose cytomegalovirus status with high specificity and sensitivity in both the original and validation cohorts. The authors suggested that the approach could potentially be extended to other disease states and immunological phenotypes. Several of the top co-occurrence clusters appeared to be linked to parvovirus B19, influenza, CMV and Epstein-Barr virus, according to a later analysis. An association between a missense DCLRE1C variant and V-gene and J-gene trimming of TCR beta chains was found in a later genetic analysis and replicated in an independent cohort. Three of the identified cytomegalovirus-associated TCR beta chains were confirmed in vitro to be specific for cytomegalovirus antigens. Assigning TCR associations to individual alleles was difficult when HLA alleles, especially DR and DQ, strongly co-occurred. Because HLA typing was unavailable for some donors at each locus, only the typed subset was used in association tests. The presence/absence analyses assumed that sequencing depth was roughly uniform across donors, and that assumption may not be true. Most TCR sequences were observed very rarely across donors, whereas some public TCRs were present in many individuals. A further reported finding was that TCR beta sequences accurately predicted the HLA-A and HLA-B alleles for most subjects in the first cohort. In a later genetic analysis, fewer N-insertions in productive TCRs were reported among donors in an Asian-associated ancestry cluster than the roughly 670-donor mean. In a later analysis, HLA-associated TCR beta chains showed more clonal expansion and lower generation probabilities than non-associated chains that were equally common. Because the 87-base-pair reads could not distinguish some IMGT-functional V segments, including TRBV6-2 and TRBV6-3, those segments were excluded.

Libraries were constructed by the immunoSEQ multiplex PCR assay. A mixture of 60 forward primers for TCR Vbeta segments and 13 reverse primers for TCR Jbeta segments was used in the multiplex PCR. The CDR3 region of rearranged TCR beta genes was amplified from genomic DNA with a multiplex PCR assay. Amplified TCR beta libraries were sequenced as 87-base-pair reads on the Illumina HiSeq System. As for the authors' bioinformatics: A later analysis counted approximately 76 million unique TCR beta chains across the 600 to 850 repertoires, and around 9.9 million of these chains were shared by at least two donors. Raw reads were error-corrected and collapsed into unique sequences by a nearest-neighbor algorithm in which closely related sequences were merged to remove PCR and sequencing errors. CDR3 sequences were aligned to IMGT reference sequences to assign V, D and J gene segments. For a sequence to be retained, at least a six-nucleotide match to both a V gene segment and a J gene segment was required. A rearrangement was called productive if the CDR3 had no stop codons and remained in frame with V and J, and every other rearrangement was called non-productive. CDR3 was defined according to IMGT convention as the region running from the second conserved V-encoded cysteine to the conserved J-encoded phenylalanine. In an earlier analysis of roughly 580 of the donors, sequences lacking an unambiguous match to a single V gene segment were excluded. An earlier analysis of several hundred of the donors classified V segments as functional when productive rearrangements were above 56.7% and as segregating when the standard deviation between donors was above 5%. A statistical classification framework was built for diagnosing cytomegalovirus status from the catalog of TCR beta chain sequences. In a later analysis, TCR nucleotide sequences were compared against IMGT/GENE-DB human TR gene sequences so that V and J genes could be assigned. The TCRdist pipeline was used in a later analysis to assign CDR3 sequences and most-parsimonious VDJ recombination scenarios. In a later analysis, every TCR beta chain was defined by the combination of its CDR3 amino acid sequence and its V-gene family, and reads without a unique V-gene family were dropped. To address suspected cross-contamination and a sequencing artifact, a later analysis removed 450 to 700 highly shared, low-generation-probability nucleotide sequences. A later analysis calculated a clonal expansion index for each public chain from normalized within-repertoire ranks of inferred template counts. Generation probabilities in a later analysis came from a VDJ recombination model fitted to out-of-frame rearrangements, and those results were checked against IGoR. In a later analysis, hypergeometric tests were used to score TCR-TCR, TCR-HLA and TCR-CMV co-occurrence, with a repertoire-size bias correction applied to TCR pairs. A later analysis estimated false discovery rates by permuting HLA or CMV assignments 20 times. A later analysis grouped co-occurring TCRs with DBSCAN, adding TCRdist sequence similarity when clustering within HLA-allele-positive subsets. Repertoires with fewer than 30,000 or more than 120,000 public chains, plus five repertoires with anomalous nucleotide sharing, were excluded from co-occurrence clustering. As stored in TCRdb, this immuneACCESS dataset retains in-frame rearrangements with V and J assigned. A fraction of the clones does not appear; measured against another copy, unresolved V genes explain less than half of the discrepancy, and the remainder lacks a known reason. V, J and clone size derive from that table, while D and trimming were established from the DNA sequence. This sample has tens of thousands of clones in its table, and around 80% of those were observed once. Approximately 9.9% of the sample lies in the top ten.

V is clipped by 0 bases and J by 7 bases, and the sequence between their germline boundaries is 10 bases long. The CDR3 measures 13 amino acids from cysteine to phenylalanine. Just the 39-base CDR3 DNA is kept, in frame starting at base 1. The germline V gene encodes CDR1 SGHRS and CDR2 YFSETQ. This clone turned up a few times. Its antigen remains undetermined. Per-nucleotide qualities are absent, and no much larger clonotype sits a single base away. The cohort comprised 666 healthy bone marrow donors. At the time of sampling, all cohort members were nominally healthy, though unrecorded immune exposures were likely present. The donor tested CMV seronegative, placing the donor among the approximately 360 seronegative members of the cohort. Each donor provided a peripheral blood sample, and peripheral blood mononuclear cells were used for TCR beta sequencing. Genomic DNA extraction from the blood cell samples was performed with the Qiagen DNeasy Blood Extraction Kit.

This TCR was sampled from a man in his forties in good health and CMV-seronegative. What was sequenced was PBMCs. The chain uses TRBV5-1 and TRBJ1-1, with the D gene too uncertain to name. CDR3 sequence: CASSLEPGGEAFF. DNA sequence: TGCGCCAGCAGCTTGGAGCCTGGAGGTGAAGCTTTCTTT.